This T cell receptor (beta chain) was captured by sequencing in a study of post-analysis software for immune sequencing data. Study conclusions and caveats: There were roughly 5 TRBV segments more frequent in patients than controls, and TRBV5-6, TRBV5-1 and TRBV20-1 were among them. The F measure placed samples prepared in the same batch into strongly shared clusters.

This clonotype occurred a few times. Its antigen is still unknown. The germline V gene encodes CDR1 SGHTA and CDR2 FQGNSA. Trimming shortened V by 2 bases and J by 8 bases, and 10 bases separated the two germline ends. The CDR3 sequence is 13 residues long. Unique molecular identifiers were present in the TCR beta cDNA libraries. From the PCR reads, TCRdb called clonotypes with MiXCR, one entry per CDR3 protein. In the table there are around 200,000 distinct CDR3 sequences, around 29% of which are singletons. The source is a girl aged 2-17 years with multiple sclerosis. The chain employs TRBV7-2 and TRBJ2-1; D not resolved. Sequenced sample: blood. DNA for the CDR3: TGTGCCAGCAGCTTAACGGTAGTCCATGAGCAGTTCTTC. Translating it yields CASSLTVVHEQFF.